One and the same sample provided the 32 T cell receptor beta chains below, sequenced in a study of T cell responses to AZD1222 COVID-19 vaccine. Repertoires were generated with immunoSEQ multiplex PCR, while TCRdb's copy carries only in-frame clones and drops some. The sample comprises 84,000 or so clones, approximately 88% of which are singletons, and approximately 15% rests with the top ten. The material sequenced was peripheral blood, taken on day 0 of AZD1222 vaccination. The receptor source for this set is an adult in good health.

The chain has TRBV5-1 and TRBJ2-3; 12 nucleotides match TRBD2. The CDR3 runs 16 residues. The V gene's germline CDR1 is SGHRS and CDR2 YFSETQ. Losses at the gene ends were 4 bases for V and 2 bases for J; bases not matched to a gene: 5. Here the CDR3 reads CASSNSSGRATDTQYF. The CDR3 DNA is TGCGCCAGCAGCAATTCTAGCGGGAGGGCCACAGATACGCAGTATTTT.

This clone was observed once. V is TRBV6-2 or TRBV6-3 and J is TRBJ2-5, with TRBD1 matching over 7 bases. Trimming took 5 bases from V and 5 from J; bases not matched to a gene: 8. This CDR3 spans 14 amino acids. Germline loops: CDR1 MNHEY, CDR2 SVGEGT. The CDR3 here is CASSTLTGHETQYF. The CDR3 DNA reads TGTGCCAGCAGTACCCTGACAGGGCATGAGACCCAGTACTTC.

J is TRBJ1-4 and V is TRBV2, with TRBD1 matching 7 bases. Per the germline V gene, CDR1 is SNHLY and CDR2 is FYNNEI. This CDR3 has 16 amino acids. Germline trimming cut 6 bases from V and 2 bases from J; bases unmatched to any gene: 9. The CDR3 loop reads CASRKTGLATNEKLFF. The DNA of the CDR3 is TGTGCCAGCAGAAAGACAGGGCTTGCGACTAATGAAAAACTGTTTTTT.

This sequence joins TRBV4-1 and TRBJ1-5, with 8 bases aligning to TRBD1. V gave up 5 bases and J gave up 3 bases; unmatched junction bases: 9. Germline CDR1 MGHRA, CDR2 YSYEKL. The CDR3 contains 16 residues. The CDR3 region is CASSSPGTGDNQPQHF. In nucleotides, the CDR3 is TGCGCCAGCAGCTCCCCCGGGACAGGTGACAATCAGCCCCAGCATTTT.

This chain connects TRBV25-1 to TRBJ2-1, with D perhaps TRBD1 (5 bases). CDR3 length: 14 residues. CDR1 MGHDK and CDR2 SYGVNS come from the germline V gene. V was cut by 4 bases and J by 4 bases, with 11 bases left in between. CDR3 DNA: TGTGCCAGCAGTGGGATTGCAGGGTACAATGAGCAGTTCTTC. Translating gives CASSGIAGYNEQFF. The full variable domain, in which reference TRBV25-1 and TRBJ2-1 provide the parts outside the CDR3, is EADIYQTPRYLVIGTGKKITLECSQTMGHDKMYWYQQDPGMELHLIHYSYGVNSTEKGDLSSESTVSRIRTEHFPLTLESARPSHTSQYLCASSGIAGYNEQFFGPGTRLTVL.

The chain links TRBV13 to TRBJ2-2; TRBD2 matches at 7 bases. The CDR3 is made up of 15 amino acids. The germline V gene encodes CDR1 PRHDT and CDR2 FYEKMQ (reference sequence). J was trimmed by 3 bases and V by 2 bases; bases with no gene match: 3. The CDR3 nucleotides are TGTGCCAGCAGCTTACAGCGGGATTACACCGGGGAGCTGTTTTTT. As protein: CASSLQRDYTGELFF.

This chain links TRBV20-1 with TRBJ2-7; D call uncertain. This CDR3 has 11 residues. In germline, CDR1 is DFQATT, CDR2 SNEGSKA (reference sequence). Trimming pared 4 bases from V and 5 bases from J, leaving 9 bases between. CDR3 amino acids: CSATSLDEQYF. In nucleotides, the CDR3 is TGCAGTGCTACCTCACTCGACGAGCAGTACTTC.

Concerning this clone: Other DNA variants within this sample encode the same CDR3. The rearrangement links TRBV2 to TRBJ2-7; D is unresolved. CDR3 length: 11 residues. The germline gives CDR1 SNHLY, CDR2 FYNNEI. V was trimmed by 0 bases and J by 3 bases, leaving 0 bases between them. CDR3 residues: CASSEAYEQYF. The DNA of the CDR3 is TGTGCCAGCAGTGAAGCCTACGAGCAGTACTTC.

The chain employs TRBV2 and TRBJ1-5, with D possibly being TRBD1 (5 bases). The CDR3 length is 14 residues. From germline, CDR1 is SNHLY and CDR2 FYNNEI. V was shortened by 10 bases and J by 0 bases, with 13 bases between the two germline ends. The DNA of the CDR3 is TGTGCCACTAGCAGGGAGGGTAGCAATCAGCCCCAGCATTTT. This translates into CATSREGSNQPQHF.

The rearrangement links TRBV5-6 to TRBJ2-6, with 8 positions matching TRBD1. CDR3 length equals 18 residues. Germline CDR1 reads SGHDT; CDR2 reads YYEEEE. V lost 4 bases and J lost 0; bases outside the gene matches: 9. The CDR3 reads CASSGTGTGGSGANVLTF. The CDR3 nucleotides read TGTGCCAGCAGCGGAACCGGGACAGGCGGCTCTGGGGCCAACGTCCTGACTTTC.

This clone was found a few times. The genes are TRBV12-3 or TRBV12-4 and TRBJ2-7, with unresolved D. This CDR3 comprises 13 residues. With 5 bases removed from V and 5 bases from J, the gap between germline ends came to 13 bases. The CDR3 DNA is TGTGCCAGCAGTCGACGGACGCCCCACGAGCAGTACTTC. Amino acid sequence: CASSRRTPHEQYF.

The J gene is TRBJ1-2, the V gene TRBV7-2; D is uncertain. This CDR3 is 13 amino acids long. Germline V CDR1 and CDR2: SGHTA, FQGNSA. V lost 5 bases and J lost 10, with 17 bases in between. CDR3 nucleotides: TGTGCCAGCAGCCTAGACACAGACCACGTCTACACCTTC. Its translation is CASSLDTDHVYTF.

The chain couples TRBV27 to TRBJ1-4; the D is unclear. CDR3 length: 14 residues. The germline CDR1 and CDR2 sequences are MNHEY and SMNVEV (reference sequence). V lost 3 bases and J 5 bases, leaving 10 bases between the germline ends. The CDR3 sequence: CASSFYGGNEKLFF. In DNA form, the CDR3 reads TGTGCCAGCAGTTTCTACGGTGGGAATGAAAAACTGTTTTTT.

The chain employs TRBV19 and TRBJ2-5; TRBD1 matches 8 bases. The CDR3 has 14 residues. Germline loops: CDR1 LNHDA, CDR2 SQIVND (reference sequence). Germline trimming cut 3 bases from V and 7 bases from J; bases unmatched to any gene: 7. CDR3 region: CASSILQGVGTQYF. CDR3 DNA: TGTGCCAGTAGTATTCTACAGGGGGTTGGGACCCAGTACTTC.

The V and J genes are TRBV27 and TRBJ2-1; 10 nucleotides align to TRBD2. The V gene's germline CDR1 is MNHEY and CDR2 SMNVEV (reference sequence). V lost 7 bases and J lost 0; bases outside the gene matches: 6. The CDR3 consists of 16 residues. CDR3 bases: TGTGCCAGCACGGTTAGCGGGAGGAACTCCTACAATGAGCAGTTCTTC. It is translated as CASTVSGRNSYNEQFF.

This chain connects TRBV7-2 to TRBJ1-2; D may be TRBD1 (5 bases). Trimming left V 5 bases short and J 5 bases short, with 15 bases between. The CDR3 loop spans 14 amino acids. Germline V gene lookup returns CDR1 SGHTA and CDR2 FQGNSA. The DNA of the CDR3 is TGTGCCAGCAGCCCAGACCGGGGCCCATATGGCTACACCTTC. Translation: CASSPDRGPYGYTF.

The chain joins TRBV5-6 to TRBJ2-1; 7 bases line up with TRBD1. The CDR3 length is 13 residues. J gave up 7 bases and V 4 bases, and 5 bases lay outside the gene matches. Germline CDR1 and CDR2: SGHDT and YYEEEE. The CDR3 DNA reads TGTGCCAGCAGCGTGGGACAGAGGAATGAGCAGTTCTTC. Protein product: CASSVGQRNEQFF.

The chain uses TRBV6-4 and TRBJ1-1, with D possibly TRBD1 on 6 matching bases. V shed 5 bases and J shed 4 bases, with 14 bases lying between them. Per germline, CDR1 MRHNA and CDR2 SNTAGT. There are 14 residues in the CDR3. The CDR3, as DNA: TGTGCCAGCAGTCTAGAAGTGGGGGCCACTGAAGCTTTCTTT. Its translation: CASSLEVGATEAFF.

The genes are TRBV5-1 and TRBJ2-3; D remains unclear. The V gene lost 4 bases and the J gene lost 0 bases, with 9 bases spanning the gap. Per the germline V gene, CDR1 is SGHRS and CDR2 is YFSETQ. The CDR3 has 14 amino acids. CDR3 sequence: CASSVGYSTDTQYF. In DNA, the CDR3 is TGCGCCAGCAGCGTAGGGTATAGCACAGATACGCAGTATTTT.

The chain couples TRBV18 to TRBJ2-5; no clear D gene. The V end lost 4 bases, the J end lost 1 base, and 7 bases lay between the germline ends. Per germline, CDR1 KGHSH and CDR2 LQKENI. CDR3 size: 13 residues. The CDR3 protein is CASSLGSQETQYF. In nucleotides, the CDR3 is TGTGCCAGCTCACTGGGCTCCCAAGAGACCCAGTACTTC. The complete variable domain, with remaining parts taken from reference TRBV18 and TRBJ2-5, reads NAGVMQNPRHLVRRRGQEARLRCSPMKGHSHVYWYRQLPEEGLKFMVYLQKENIIDESGMPKERFSAEFPKEGPSILRIQQVVRGDSAAYFCASSLGSQETQYFGPGTRLLVL.

The gene calls are TRBV25-1 and TRBJ1-3; D call uncertain. Looked up from germline, CDR1 is MGHDK and CDR2 is SYGVNS. The CDR3 loop spans 13 amino acids. Trimming removed 6 bases from V and 4 bases from J, with 10 bases in between. CDR3: CASSTPRGNTIYF. CDR3 DNA sequence: TGTGCCAGCAGCACACCCCGAGGAAACACCATATATTTT.

The J gene is TRBJ1-4, the V gene TRBV7-2; a possible D gene is TRBD1 (6 bases). Trimming shortened V by 3 bases and J by 7 bases, and 12 bases separated the two germline ends. Germline V gives CDR1 SGHTA, CDR2 FQGNSA. CDR3 size: 14 residues. CDR3 DNA sequence: TGTGCCAGCAGCTTGCCGGGACATGCTGAAAAACTGTTTTTT. It translates to CASSLPGHAEKLFF.

The chain links TRBV28 to TRBJ2-3; the D gene is possibly TRBD2 (5 bases). The germline gives CDR1 MDHEN, CDR2 SYDVKM. Trimming removed 7 bases from V and 4 bases from J, with 12 bases in between. This CDR3 is built from 13 residues. The CDR3 bases are TGTGCCAGCAATTTCGGGGTGGCAGATACGCAGTATTTT. Amino acids: CASNFGVADTQYF.

V and J are TRBV19 and TRBJ1-2; 7 positions match TRBD1. The CDR3 length is 15 residues. Germline-derived CDR1 and CDR2 are LNHDA and SQIVND (reference sequence). The V gene end was trimmed by 7 bases and the J gene end by 6 bases; junction bases not matched to a gene: 14. The CDR3 DNA reads TGTGCCAGTACCCAACCTGGTACAGGGGCCCATGGCTACACCTTC. Translation gives CASTQPGTGAHGYTF.

The V and J genes are TRBV7-9 and TRBJ1-5; D call uncertain. The CDR3 contains 15 residues. The V and J ends lost 1 base and 3 bases respectively, with 10 bases between them. Germline V gives CDR1 SEHNR, CDR2 FQNEAQ (reference sequence). The CDR3 bases are TGTGCCAGCAGCTTAGGGACGGGCCCCAATCAGCCCCAGCATTTT. This translates into CASSLGTGPNQPQHF.

The rearrangement links TRBV5-4 to TRBJ2-3; 9 bases line up with TRBD2. Trimming took 0 bases from V and 5 from J; bases not matched to a gene: 4. This CDR3 spans 15 amino acids. In germline, CDR1 is SGHNT, CDR2 YYREEE (reference sequence). CDR3 in DNA: TGTGCCAGCAGCTTGGAAGGCGGGAGGGTAGATACGCAGTATTTT. As protein: CASSLEGGRVDTQYF.

The V and J genes are TRBV6-1 and TRBJ1-1; D is uncertain. Germline-derived CDR1 and CDR2 are MNHNS and SASEGT. Trimming removed 2 bases at V and 11 bases at J, with 6 bases between. The CDR3 has 10 amino acids. The CDR3 DNA sequence: TGTGCCAGCAGTGAACAAGTGGCTTTCTTT. Encoded protein: CASSEQVAFF.

The J gene is TRBJ2-2, the V gene TRBV4-2; D is tentatively TRBD1 or TRBD2 (5 bases each). From germline, CDR1 is LGHNA and CDR2 YNFKEQ. Trimming removed 1 base from V and 3 bases from J, with 12 bases in between. The CDR3 length is 16 residues. Here the CDR3 reads CASSQVRQGDTGELFF. Written as DNA, the CDR3 is TGTGCCAGCAGCCAAGTTCGGCAGGGAGACACCGGGGAGCTGTTTTTT.

The chain carries TRBV9 and TRBJ2-7; the match to TRBD1 covers 8 bases. The germline V gene encodes CDR1 SGDLS and CDR2 YYNGEE. Losses at the gene ends were 4 bases for V and 5 bases for J; bases not matched to a gene: 17. The CDR3 is 17 residues long. The DNA for the CDR3 is TGTGCCAGCAGCCCCCAACGACCGGGACAGGCTGTCCACGAGCAGTACTTC. Translation: CASSPQRPGQAVHEQYF.

The chain couples TRBV27 to TRBJ1-3, with D perhaps TRBD1 (5 bases). The germline CDR1 and CDR2 sequences are MNHEY and SMNVEV (reference sequence). V was cut by 10 bases and J by 0 bases, with 10 bases left in between. CDR3 length equals 13 residues. The CDR3 nucleotides read TGTGCCACCCGCGGGGGCTCTGGAAACACCATATATTTT. Translation: CATRGGSGNTIYF.

V usage is TRBV2 and J usage is TRBJ1-1; 7 positions match TRBD1. The CDR3 has 14 residues. Germline CDR1 is SNHLY and CDR2 is FYNNEI. V gave up 6 bases and J gave up 2 bases; unmatched junction bases: 6. This chain's CDR3 is CASRLDRINTEAFF. In DNA form, the CDR3 reads TGTGCCAGCAGGTTGGACAGGATAAACACTGAAGCTTTCTTT.

The J gene is TRBJ1-5, the V gene TRBV6-5; a weak D match, TRBD1 (6 bases). Per the germline V gene, CDR1 is MNHEY and CDR2 is SVGAGI. Trimming shortened V by 0 bases and J by 4 bases, and 7 bases separated the two germline ends. The CDR3 runs to 14 residues. DNA for the CDR3: TGTGCCAGCAGTTACTCGGGGGCGAATCAGCCCCAGCATTTT. Its translation: CASSYSGANQPQHF.